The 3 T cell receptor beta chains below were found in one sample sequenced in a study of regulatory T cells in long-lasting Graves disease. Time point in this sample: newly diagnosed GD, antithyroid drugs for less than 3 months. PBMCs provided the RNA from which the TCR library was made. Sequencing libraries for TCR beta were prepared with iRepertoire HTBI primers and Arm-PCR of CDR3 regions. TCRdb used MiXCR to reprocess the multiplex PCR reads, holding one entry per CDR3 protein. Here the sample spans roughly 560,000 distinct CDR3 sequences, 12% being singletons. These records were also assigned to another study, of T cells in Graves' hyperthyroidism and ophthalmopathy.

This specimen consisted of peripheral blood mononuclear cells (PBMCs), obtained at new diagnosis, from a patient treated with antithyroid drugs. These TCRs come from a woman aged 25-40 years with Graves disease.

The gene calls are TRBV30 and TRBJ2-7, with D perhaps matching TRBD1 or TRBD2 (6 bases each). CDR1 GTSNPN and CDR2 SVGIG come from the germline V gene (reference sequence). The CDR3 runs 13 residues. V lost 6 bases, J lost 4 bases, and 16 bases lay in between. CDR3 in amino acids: CACLLTGRYEQYF. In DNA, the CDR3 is TGTGCCTGCCTTCTTACAGGGAGGTACGAGCAGTACTTC. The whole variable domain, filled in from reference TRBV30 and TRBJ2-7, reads SQTIHQWPATLVQPVGSPLSLECTVEGTSNPNLYWYRQAAGRGLQLLFYSVGIGQISSEVPQNLSASRPQDRQFILSSKKLLLSDSGFYLCACLLTGRYEQYFGPGTRLTVT.

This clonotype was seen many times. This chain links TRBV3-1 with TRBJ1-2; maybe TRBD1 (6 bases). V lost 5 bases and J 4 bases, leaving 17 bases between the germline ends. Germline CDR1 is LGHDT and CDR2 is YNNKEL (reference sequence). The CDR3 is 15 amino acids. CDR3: CASSRGQQRGYGYTF. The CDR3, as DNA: TGTGCCAGCAGCAGAGGACAGCAAAGGGGCTATGGCTACACCTTC.

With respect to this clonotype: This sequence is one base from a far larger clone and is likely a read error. The DNA for the CDR3 is TGTGCCAGCAGCTTAGCGTCTACATACAATGAGCAGTACTTC. This codes for CASSLASTYNEQYF. The chain combines TRBV7-2 with TRBJ2-7; unclear D gene. The CDR3 is 14 residues long. The germline V gene encodes CDR1 SGHTA and CDR2 FQGNSA. The V end lost 0 bases, the J end lost 7 bases, and 13 bases lay between the germline ends.